Below are 26 T cell receptor beta chains sequenced from a single sample in a study of shared clonotypes between healthy human individuals. This table comes from immunoSEQ multiplex PCR, and its TCRdb copy is limited to in-frame clones, with some not included. The sample shows roughly 1,100,000 clones, 70% to 80% of them seen only once. Material: memory CD4+ T cells sorted from blood. Regarding subset: CD45RA-negative fraction. The receptors originated from a young man in good health.

This clone came up a few times. V is TRBV6-6 and J is TRBJ2-1; 9 bases align to TRBD2. This CDR3 contains 16 residues. Losses at the gene ends were 0 bases for V and 8 bases for J; bases not matched to a gene: 8. The germline V gene encodes CDR1 MNHNY and CDR2 SVGAGI (reference sequence). CDR3 loop: CASSYSRGGRADEQFF. The CDR3 DNA reads TGTGCCAGCAGTTACTCCCGAGGCGGGAGGGCCGATGAGCAGTTCTTC.

V is TRBV19 and J is TRBJ2-7; D not certain. Germline CDR1 reads LNHDA; CDR2 reads SQIVND (reference sequence). The CDR3 is made up of 14 amino acids. V was trimmed by 7 bases and J by 0 bases, leaving 13 bases between them. The DNA for the CDR3 is TGTGCCAGTACCAGAACGGTAGGCTCCTACGAGCAGTACTTC. Translated, it gives CASTRTVGSYEQYF.

The chain carries TRBV11-2 and TRBJ2-7; TRBD2 aligns across 10 bases. V dropped 3 bases and J dropped 6; count of bases not matched to a gene: 5. CDR1 SGHAT and CDR2 FQNNGV come from the germline V gene. The CDR3 extends over 14 amino acids. This CDR3 reads CASSFLAGAGEQYF. CDR3 DNA sequence: TGTGCCAGCAGCTTTCTAGCGGGAGCTGGCGAGCAGTACTTC.

This clone came up a few times. The sample holds other DNA sequences that translate to the same CDR3. The gene calls are TRBV7-6 and TRBJ2-5; D call uncertain. Trimming took off 5 bases at V and 5 bases at J, with 6 bases between the two ends. In germline, CDR1 is SGHVS, CDR2 FNYEAQ. The CDR3 runs to 11 residues. CDR3 DNA sequence: TGTGCCAGCAGCGAGAAGGAGACCCAGTACTTC. Translating it yields CASSEKETQYF. The full variable domain, rest sourced from reference TRBV7-6 and TRBJ2-5, is GAGVSQSPRYKVTKRGQDVALRCDPISGHVSLYWYRQALGQGPEFLTYFNYEAQQDKSGLPNDRFSAERPEGSISTLTIQRTEQRDSAMYRCASSEKETQYFGPGTRLLVL.

This rearrangement joins TRBV5-1 to TRBJ2-1; D is uncertain. The CDR3 is made up of 13 amino acids. Germline-derived CDR1 and CDR2 are SGHRS and YFSETQ. The V end lost 6 bases, the J end lost 0 bases, and 7 bases lay between the germline ends. The CDR3 region is CASKDASYNEQFF. The DNA for the CDR3 is TGCGCCAGCAAGGACGCCTCCTACAATGAGCAGTTCTTC.

The rearrangement joins TRBV7-2 to TRBJ1-5, with D maybe TRBD1 (6 bases). CDR3 length: 15 residues. Germline CDR1 reads SGHTA; CDR2 reads FQGNSA. Trimming removed 2 bases from V and 5 bases from J, with 13 bases in between. The CDR3 loop is CASSLIQGSHQPQHF. CDR3 DNA: TGTGCCAGCAGCTTAATACAGGGCAGCCATCAGCCCCAGCATTTT.

The V and J genes are TRBV7-2 and TRBJ2-2; D possibly corresponds to TRBD1 (5 bases). With 6 bases removed from V and 4 bases from J, the gap between germline ends came to 15 bases. The CDR3 sequence is 15 residues long. Germline V gene data show CDR1 as SGHTA and CDR2 as FQGNSA. CDR3 nucleotides: TGTGCCAGCAGTTCTCAGGGCGATCGCACCGGGGAGCTGTTTTTT. It encodes CASSSQGDRTGELFF.

The CDR3 reads CASSIGFSAGGLDTQYF. DNA for the CDR3: TGTGCCAGTAGTATAGGGTTCTCAGCGGGGGGGCTAGATACGCAGTATTTT. This chain links TRBV19 with TRBJ2-3; 10 nucleotides line up with TRBD2. The CDR3 runs to 17 residues. V was pared by 1 base and J by 5 bases, with 9 bases of the junction left unmatched. The germline gives CDR1 LNHDA, CDR2 SQIVND (reference sequence).

This chain links TRBV6-4 with TRBJ2-3; D is undetermined. The CDR3 has 13 amino acids. The germline CDR1 and CDR2 sequences are MRHNA and SNTAGT. Trimming removed 6 bases at V and 2 bases at J, with 9 bases between. The CDR3 here is CASSIGNTDTQYF. Here the CDR3 DNA reads TGTGCCAGCAGCATCGGTAACACAGATACGCAGTATTTT.

This chain connects TRBV15 to TRBJ2-3; 8 bases agree with TRBD1. The CDR3 totals 14 residues. Germline CDR1 is LNHNV and CDR2 is YYDKDF (reference sequence). With 4 bases clipped from V and 4 bases from J, the junction kept 4 bases outside the gene matches. CDR3 bases: TGTGCCACCAGCACCAGACAGGGGTCAGATACGCAGTATTTT. Protein sequence: CATSTRQGSDTQYF. The full variable domain, completed using reference TRBV15 and TRBJ2-3, is DAMVIQNPRYQVTQFGKPVTLSCSQTLNHNVMYWYQQKSSQAPKLLFHYYDKDFNNEADTPDNFQSRRPNTSFCFLDIRSPGLGDTAMYLCATSTRQGSDTQYFGPGTRLTVL.

This clone has ten or more counts. The J gene is TRBJ1-2, the V gene TRBV9; D not certain. V was shortened by 4 bases and J by 3 bases, with 7 bases between the two germline ends. The CDR3 is 12 residues long. CDR1 and CDR2 (germline): SGDLS, YYNGEE. The chain's CDR3 is CASSIRDYGYTF. The CDR3 nucleotides read TGTGCCAGCAGCATAAGGGACTATGGCTACACCTTC.

A single count supports this clone. V and J are TRBV21-1 and TRBJ1-2; TRBD1, the table's D call, was not compared with the DNA. TRBV21-1 is described as a pseudogene. The CDR3 spans 18 residues. CDR3 DNA: TGTGCCAGCAGCGACGGCCCCCCCCGGTCTACAGGAAAACACGGCTACACCTTC. It translates to CASSDGPPRSTGKHGYTF.

The V call is TRBV5-1, the J call TRBJ1-1, with unresolved D. CDR1 is SGHRS and CDR2 is YFSETQ in the germline V gene. V was cut by 4 bases and J by 0 bases, with 13 bases left in between. The CDR3 sequence is 15 residues long. For the CDR3, the DNA is TGCGCCAGCAGCCTACAAGACATATTGAACACTGAAGCTTTCTTT. This encodes CASSLQDILNTEAFF.

The chain has TRBV4-3 and TRBJ2-1; a weak D match, TRBD2 (5 bases). This CDR3 is 16 amino acids long. The germline gives CDR1 LGHNA, CDR2 YSLEER. Trimming took 1 base from V and 2 from J, leaving 12 bases between them. CDR3 sequence reads: CASSQGASKAYNEQFF. The CDR3 bases are TGCGCCAGCAGCCAAGGGGCTAGCAAAGCCTACAATGAGCAGTTCTTC.

This chain connects TRBV2 to TRBJ1-1, with D unclear. The CDR3 is made up of 11 amino acids. With 10 bases removed from V and 4 bases from J, the gap between germline ends came to 10 bases. Per the germline V gene, CDR1 is SNHLY and CDR2 is FYNNEI. CDR3 region: CATYSFTEAFF. For the CDR3, the DNA is TGTGCCACGTACTCCTTCACTGAAGCTTTCTTT.

The chain couples TRBV7-9 to TRBJ2-7; the D gene is possibly TRBD1 (6 bases). The CDR3 covers 15 residues. V gave up 5 bases and J gave up 0 bases, with 14 bases separating them. Germline-derived CDR1 and CDR2 are SEHNR and FQNEAQ (reference sequence). CDR3 region: CASSAGQSHSYEQYF. The CDR3 DNA sequence: TGTGCCAGCAGCGCAGGACAGTCGCACTCCTACGAGCAGTACTTC.

This chain uses TRBV7-2 with TRBJ1-5; unclear D gene. Trimming pared 6 bases from V and 0 bases from J, leaving 6 bases between. Germline values: CDR1 SGHTA, CDR2 FQGNSA. CDR3 length: 13 amino acids. The CDR3 here is CASSGYSNQPQHF. CDR3 sequence (DNA): TGTGCCAGCAGTGGATATAGCAATCAGCCCCAGCATTTT.

The chain recombines TRBV5-1 with TRBJ2-5; 9 positions agree with TRBD2. Germline CDR1 and CDR2: SGHRS and YFSETQ. CDR3 length equals 15 residues. J gave up 5 bases and V 5 bases, and 10 bases lay outside the gene matches. This chain's CDR3 is CASRLAGNVLETQYF. The CDR3 nucleotides read TGCGCCAGCAGGCTAGCGGGGAACGTGTTGGAGACCCAGTACTTC. The variable domain in full, completed from reference TRBV5-1 and TRBJ2-5, reads KAGVTQTPRYLIKTRGQQVTLSCSPISGHRSVSWYQQTPGQGLQFLFEYFSETQRNKGNFPGRFSGRQFSNSRSEMNVSTLELGDSALYLCASRLAGNVLETQYFGPGTRLLVL.

This chain joins TRBV2 and TRBJ2-3; 12 bases are a match to TRBD1. The CDR3 contains 16 residues. J was trimmed by 1 base and V by 6 bases; bases with no gene match: 5. CDR1 and CDR2 (germline): SNHLY, FYNNEI. CDR3 protein: CASSIGTGGRTDTQYF. The DNA for the CDR3 is TGTGCCAGCAGCATAGGGACAGGGGGCCGCACAGATACGCAGTATTTT.

This chain joins TRBV6-5 and TRBJ2-5; D perhaps matches TRBD2 (6 bases). V dropped 6 bases and J dropped 2 bases, with 13 bases sitting between them. CDR1 MNHEY and CDR2 SVGAGI come from the germline V gene. The CDR3 loop spans 14 amino acids. The CDR3 coding sequence is TGTGCCAGCAGCCGGGTGGGGGGACAAGAGACCCAGTACTTC. Residues: CASSRVGGQETQYF.

The rearrangement uses TRBV7-2 and TRBJ2-5, with 15 bases that match TRBD2. After removal of 3 bases from V and 10 bases from J, the junction contained 12 bases not matched to a gene. The CDR3 totals 17 residues. The germline V gene encodes CDR1 SGHTA and CDR2 FQGNSA. The CDR3 region is CASSLASGLAGGISQYF. The CDR3 DNA reads TGTGCCAGCAGCTTGGCCTCGGGACTAGCGGGAGGTATTAGCCAGTACTTC.

This chain connects TRBV18 to TRBJ2-7; TRBD1 matches 9 bases. The CDR3 totals 17 residues. V lost 3 bases to trimming and J lost 5 bases; unmatched junction nucleotides: 14. Germline V gene sequence: CDR1 KGHSH, CDR2 LQKENI. CDR3 protein: CASSPTPPGTGKDEQYF. The CDR3 DNA sequence: TGTGCCAGCTCACCCACGCCCCCCGGGACAGGGAAGGACGAGCAGTACTTC.

As concerns this clone: This likely reflects a read error, since a far larger clone is one base away. The gene calls are TRBV11-1 and TRBJ2-6, with 7 bases that match TRBD1. The CDR3 extends over 17 amino acids. CDR1 is SGHAT, CDR2 FQDESV, per germline (reference sequence). The CDR3 DNA reads TGTGCCAGCAGCCGATTAACAGGGGCGGCTGGGGTCAACGTCCTGACTTTC. Protein: CASSRLTGAAGVNVLTF.

The chain carries TRBV9 and TRBJ2-1; possible D gene TRBD1, 5 bases. The CDR3 contains 15 residues. Germline CDR1 and CDR2: SGDLS and YYNGEE. The germline V and J ends were trimmed by 3 bases and 5 bases, with 15 bases remaining between them. The CDR3 loop is CASSEQDFRDNEQFF. The CDR3 DNA follows: TGTGCCAGCAGCGAGCAAGACTTCAGGGACAATGAGCAGTTCTTC.

The chain links TRBV10-3 to TRBJ2-4, with D hard to call. The CDR3 consists of 16 residues. The germline gives CDR1 ENHRY, CDR2 SYGVKD. Trimming stripped 5 bases from V and 7 bases from J, with 21 bases between. CDR3 DNA: TGTGCCATCAGTTCCAAGCCGGGTATCATCGGCAACATTCAGTACTTC. Residues: CAISSKPGIIGNIQYF.

This chain joins TRBV18 and TRBJ1-4; D ambiguous. Trimming removed 3 bases from V and 2 bases from J, with 13 bases in between. Germline V CDR1 and CDR2: KGHSH, LQKENI. This CDR3 has 16 amino acids. In DNA form, the CDR3 reads TGTGCCAGCTCACCCCCCTCAAGGGTCACTAATGAAAAACTGTTTTTT. It is translated as CASSPPSRVTNEKLFF.